This T cell receptor (beta chain) was sequenced in a study of T-cell reconstitution after alpha-beta-depleted transplantation in children. Study-wide results and caveats: There were some patients whose high TCRbeta diversity at day 60 came from surviving recipient T cells and thymic progenitors. Reports say that about two months after transplant, the alpha-beta T cells came out of several hundred graft clones that had expanded. Newly produced T cells mostly provided counts and TCRbeta diversity after one year, as hyperexpanded clones declined.

Germline CDR1 and CDR2: MNHNS and SASEGT. V was pared by 5 bases and J by 3 bases, with 23 bases between. This CDR3 has 17 residues. This clonotype has ten or more counts. Its antigen remains unidentified. Preparing the TCRbeta library involved the use of unique molecular identifiers. TCRdb re-called the PCR reads through MiXCR, storing one row per CDR3 protein. This repertoire shows about 440,000 distinct CDR3 sequences, around two fifths found once; its top ten account for under 35%. This sequence was found in a girl aged 2 to 9 with aplastic anemia, due to receive a stem cell transplant. The rearrangement uses TRBV6-1 and TRBJ2-7; either TRBD1 or TRBD2 may fit D (7 bases each). The source was PBMCs, collected before TCRalphabeta/CD19-depleted stem cell transplant. The CDR3 bases are TGTGCCAGCAGTAAAAACAGGGGTCGGGAGGAATTCTACGAGCAGTACTTC. Translation gives CASSKNRGREEFYEQYF.